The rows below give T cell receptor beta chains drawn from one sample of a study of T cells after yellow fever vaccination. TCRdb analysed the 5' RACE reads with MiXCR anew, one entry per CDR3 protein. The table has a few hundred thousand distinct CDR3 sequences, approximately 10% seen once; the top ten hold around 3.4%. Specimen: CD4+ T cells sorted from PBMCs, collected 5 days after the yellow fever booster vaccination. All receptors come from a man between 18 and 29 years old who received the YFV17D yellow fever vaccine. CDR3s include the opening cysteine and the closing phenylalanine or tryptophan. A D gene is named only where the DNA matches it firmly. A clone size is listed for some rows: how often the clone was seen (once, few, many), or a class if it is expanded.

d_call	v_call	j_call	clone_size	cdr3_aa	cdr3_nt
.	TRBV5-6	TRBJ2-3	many	CASSRQPGDTQYF	TGTGCCAGCAGCCGGCAACCCGGAGATACGCAGTATTTT
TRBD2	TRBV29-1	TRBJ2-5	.	CSVVRSGGRGETQYF	TGCAGCGTTGTGAGGAGCGGGGGTCGGGGCGAGACCCAGTACTTC
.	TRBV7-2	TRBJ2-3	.	CASSLGTPRTDTRYF	TGTGCCAGCAGCTTAGGGACTCCCCGCACAGATACGCGGTATTTT
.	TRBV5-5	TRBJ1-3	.	CASSLNFREANTIYF	TGTGCCAGCAGCTTGAATTTTAGGGAGGCAAACACCATATATTTT
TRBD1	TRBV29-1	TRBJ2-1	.	CSVLRRGDRAYEQFF	TGCAGCGTTCTCCGTCGTGGGGACAGGGCCTATGAGCAGTTCTTC
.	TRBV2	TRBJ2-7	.	CASSVGITLGVAYEQYF	TGTGCCAGCAGTGTAGGGATTACCTTAGGGGTTGCCTACGAGCAGTACTTC
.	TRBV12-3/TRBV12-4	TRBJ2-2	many	CASSFRNTGELFF	TGTGCCAGCAGTTTTCGGAACACCGGGGAGCTGTTTTTT
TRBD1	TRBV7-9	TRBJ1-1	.	CASSFTQGREKAFF	TGTGCCAGCAGCTTTACACAGGGGCGGGAGAAAGCTTTCTTT
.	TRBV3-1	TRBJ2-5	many	CASSLDGRRETQYF	TGTGCCAGCAGCCTCGATGGTAGGAGGGAGACCCAGTACTTC
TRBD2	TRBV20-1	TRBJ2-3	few	CSARVPSGVADTQYF	TGCAGTGCTAGAGTGCCTAGCGGGGTCGCAGATACGCAGTATTTT